This T cell receptor beta chain comes out of a study of T cells in tuberculosis. The CDR3 loop spans 15 amino acids. Trimming removed 7 bases at V and 10 bases at J, with 20 bases between. The germline V gene has CDR1 MGHDK and CDR2 SYGVNS. Assay: immunoSEQ multiplex PCR; the TCRdb copy retains only in-frame clones and omits some. Of over 40,000 clones listed, approximately 95% are singletons. This TCR was recovered from a donor between 10 and 35 years old with latent tuberculosis or without tuberculosis infection. The sequenced material came from PBMCs. This rearrangement joins TRBV25-1 to TRBJ1-6, with D unclear. Written as DNA, the CDR3 is TGTGCCAGCACCCCCTCCGAGGAGTCAGCATCACCCCTCCACTTT. This codes for CASTPSEESASPLHF.